The clone carrying this T cell receptor (beta chain) was counted many times. Its specificity is not known. Semi-nested PCR with Nested Universal Primer A followed constant-region reverse priming of full-length variable regions. A single record per CDR3 protein comes from TCRdb applying MiXCR to the 5' RACE reads. The sample consists of tens of thousands of distinct CDR3 sequences, around 30% of them appearing once. Naive CD4+ cells had CD25+ Tregs removed. Study-level findings and limits: Larger-cohort validation covered only one TCR beta V-J rearrangement. The TCR gene usage of tumor memory CD4+ T cells clustered together with blood and lymph node memory CD4+ cells and with lymph node naive CD4+ cells.

The CDR3 has 12 residues. CDR1 SEHNR and CDR2 FQNEAQ come from the germline V gene (reference sequence). Trimming pared 2 bases from V and 7 bases from J, leaving 8 bases between. Sequencing was performed on tumor-infiltrating naive CD4+ T cells sorted from the breast tumor. The sample's subset: naive CD4+ T cells, CD4+CD45RA+CD25-. This clonotype was sampled from a female donor with breast cancer. The rearrangement uses TRBV7-9 and TRBJ1-1; D is unclear. The CDR3 reads CASSLIALEAFF. Here the CDR3 DNA reads TGTGCCAGCAGCTTAATAGCGCTTGAAGCTTTCTTT.